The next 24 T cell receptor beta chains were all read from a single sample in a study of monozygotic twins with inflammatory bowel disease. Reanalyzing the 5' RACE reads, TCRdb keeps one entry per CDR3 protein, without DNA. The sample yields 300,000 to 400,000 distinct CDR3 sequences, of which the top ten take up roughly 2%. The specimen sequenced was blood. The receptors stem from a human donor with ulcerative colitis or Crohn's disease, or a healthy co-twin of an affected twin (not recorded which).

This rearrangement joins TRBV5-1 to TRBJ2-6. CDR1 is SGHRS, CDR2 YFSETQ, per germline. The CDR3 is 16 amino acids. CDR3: CASSLDQASGANVLTF.

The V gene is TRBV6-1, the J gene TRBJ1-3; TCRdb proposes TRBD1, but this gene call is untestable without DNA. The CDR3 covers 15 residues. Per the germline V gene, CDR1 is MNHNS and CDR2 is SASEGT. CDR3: CASSDREPHGNTIYF.

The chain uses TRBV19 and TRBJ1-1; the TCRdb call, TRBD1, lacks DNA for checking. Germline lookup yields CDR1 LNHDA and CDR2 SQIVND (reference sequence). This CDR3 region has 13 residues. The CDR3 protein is CASSIDRGAEAFF.

The CDR3 here is CSAVNQGRGNEQYF. This chain links TRBV20-1 with TRBJ2-7; the D call of TRBD1 rests on TCRdb alone, since no DNA is present to check it. From germline, CDR1 is DFQATT and CDR2 SNEGSKA (reference sequence). This CDR3 contains 14 residues.

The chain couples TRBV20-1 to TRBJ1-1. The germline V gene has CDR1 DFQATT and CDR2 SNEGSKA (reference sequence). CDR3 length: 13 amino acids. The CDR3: CSARGGTDTEAFF.

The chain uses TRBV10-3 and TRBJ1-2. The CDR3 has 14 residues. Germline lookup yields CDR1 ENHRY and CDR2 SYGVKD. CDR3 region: CAISRDGANYGYTF.

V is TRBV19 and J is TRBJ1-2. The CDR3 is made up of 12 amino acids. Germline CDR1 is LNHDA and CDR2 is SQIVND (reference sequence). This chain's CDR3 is CASKDGSYGYTF.

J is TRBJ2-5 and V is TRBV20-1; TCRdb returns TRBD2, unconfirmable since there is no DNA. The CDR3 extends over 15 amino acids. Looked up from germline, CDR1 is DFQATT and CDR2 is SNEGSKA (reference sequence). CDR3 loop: CSASKGTGVRETQYF.

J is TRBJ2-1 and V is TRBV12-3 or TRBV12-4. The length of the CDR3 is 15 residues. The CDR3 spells CASSLGGVSYNEQFF.

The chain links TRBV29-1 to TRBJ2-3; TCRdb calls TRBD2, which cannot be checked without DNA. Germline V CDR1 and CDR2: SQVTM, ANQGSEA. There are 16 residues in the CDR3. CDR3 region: CSVEGGLAGAPDTQYF.

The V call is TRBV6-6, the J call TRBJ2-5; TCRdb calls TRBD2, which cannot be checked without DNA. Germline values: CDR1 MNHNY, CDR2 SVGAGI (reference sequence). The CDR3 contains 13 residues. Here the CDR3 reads CASSATSRETQYF.

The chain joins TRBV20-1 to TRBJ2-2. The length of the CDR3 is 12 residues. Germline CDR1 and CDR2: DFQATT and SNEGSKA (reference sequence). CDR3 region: CSAMGSSGELFF.

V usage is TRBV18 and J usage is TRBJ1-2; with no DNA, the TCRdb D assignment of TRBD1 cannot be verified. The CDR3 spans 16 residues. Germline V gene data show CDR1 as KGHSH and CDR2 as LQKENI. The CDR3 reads CASSPPSPAPGYGYTF.

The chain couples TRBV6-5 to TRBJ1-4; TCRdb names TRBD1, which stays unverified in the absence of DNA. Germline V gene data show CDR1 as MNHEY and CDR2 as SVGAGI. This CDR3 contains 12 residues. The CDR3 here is CASRRGGEKLFF.

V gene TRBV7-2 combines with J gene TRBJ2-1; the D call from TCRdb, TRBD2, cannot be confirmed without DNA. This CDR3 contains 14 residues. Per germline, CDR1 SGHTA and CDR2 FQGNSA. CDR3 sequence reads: CASSLLVTVNAQFF.

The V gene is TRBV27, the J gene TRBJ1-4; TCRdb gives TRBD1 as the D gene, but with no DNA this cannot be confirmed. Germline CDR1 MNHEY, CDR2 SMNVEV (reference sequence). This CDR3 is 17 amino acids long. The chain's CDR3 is CASSPDRGRRDDEKLFF.

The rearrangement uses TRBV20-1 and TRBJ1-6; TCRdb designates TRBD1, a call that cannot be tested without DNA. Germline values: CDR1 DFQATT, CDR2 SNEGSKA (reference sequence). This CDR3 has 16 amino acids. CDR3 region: CSASPGSTGGNSPLHF.

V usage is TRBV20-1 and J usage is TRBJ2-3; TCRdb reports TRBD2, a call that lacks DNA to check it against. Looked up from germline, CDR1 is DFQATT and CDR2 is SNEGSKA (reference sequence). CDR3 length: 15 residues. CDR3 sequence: CSASRRLADTDTQYF.

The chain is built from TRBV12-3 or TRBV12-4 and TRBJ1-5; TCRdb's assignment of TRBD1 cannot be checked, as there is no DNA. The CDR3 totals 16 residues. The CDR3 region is CASSSSRGGDNQPQHF.

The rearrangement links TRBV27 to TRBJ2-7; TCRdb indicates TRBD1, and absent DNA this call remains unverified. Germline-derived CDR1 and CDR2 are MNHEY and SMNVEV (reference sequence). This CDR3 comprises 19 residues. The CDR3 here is CASSPWTGGFKGYSYKQYF.

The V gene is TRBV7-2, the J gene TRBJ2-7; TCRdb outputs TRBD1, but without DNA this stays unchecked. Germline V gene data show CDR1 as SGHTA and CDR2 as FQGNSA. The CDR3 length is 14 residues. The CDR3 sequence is CASSLGTGRGEQYF.

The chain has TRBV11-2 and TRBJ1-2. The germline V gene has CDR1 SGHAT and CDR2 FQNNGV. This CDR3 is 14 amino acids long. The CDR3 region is CASSRVAEGYGYTF.

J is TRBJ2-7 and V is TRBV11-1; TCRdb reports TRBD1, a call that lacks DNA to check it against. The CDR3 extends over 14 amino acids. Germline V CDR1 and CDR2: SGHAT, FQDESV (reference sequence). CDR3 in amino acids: CASSPAGGGYEQYF.

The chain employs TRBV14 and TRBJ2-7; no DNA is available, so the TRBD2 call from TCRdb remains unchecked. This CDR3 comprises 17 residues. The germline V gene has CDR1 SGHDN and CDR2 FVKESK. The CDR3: CASSQFDLLAGLGEQYF.